This entry lists 29 T cell receptor beta chains sequenced from one sample in a study of blood T cell repertoires in COVID-19. Generated by immunoSEQ multiplex PCR, the TCRdb table keeps only in-frame clones and is missing some. The data contain 70,000 to 90,000 clones, approximately 82% of them singletons. The sample was peripheral blood. The receptors stem from an elderly woman with acute or convalescent COVID-19.

CDR3 bases: TGCGCCAGCAGCTTGGGTGCGGGGTCCACAGATACGCAGTATTTT. Translating it yields CASSLGAGSTDTQYF. The J gene is TRBJ2-3, the V gene TRBV5-1, with D possibly TRBD2 on 6 matching bases. The germline V and J ends were trimmed by 0 bases and 2 bases, with 10 bases remaining between them. This CDR3 spans 15 amino acids. CDR1 is SGHRS, CDR2 YFSETQ, per germline.

The chain uses TRBV18 and TRBJ2-1; 10 bases align to TRBD2. After removal of 2 bases from V and 8 bases from J, the junction contained 6 bases not matched to a gene. The CDR3 covers 15 residues. Per germline, CDR1 KGHSH and CDR2 LQKENI. CDR3 nucleotides: TGTGCCAGCTCACCAGGGACTAGCGTAATGTATGAGCAGTTCTTC. This codes for CASSPGTSVMYEQFF.

V and J are TRBV18 and TRBJ2-3; 8 positions agree with TRBD2. With 4 bases clipped from V and 0 bases from J, the junction kept 6 bases outside the gene matches. Germline lookup yields CDR1 KGHSH and CDR2 LQKENI. There are 16 residues in the CDR3. CDR3 protein: CASSLLASGSTDTQYF. The CDR3 DNA reads TGTGCCAGCTCACTTTTGGCTAGCGGGAGCACAGATACGCAGTATTTT.

The rearrangement joins TRBV2 to TRBJ1-1; D might be TRBD1 (5 bases). V was clipped by 6 bases and J by 3 bases, with 14 bases between them. Germline CDR1 is SNHLY and CDR2 is FYNNEI. This CDR3 is built from 14 residues. The DNA of the CDR3 is TGTGCCAGCAGAGACTCCAGGGAGGACACTGAAGCTTTCTTT. Amino acids: CASRDSREDTEAFF.

V and J are TRBV9 and TRBJ2-3; 12 bases are a match to TRBD2. The CDR3 has 16 amino acids. In germline, CDR1 is SGDLS, CDR2 YYNGEE. V lost 0 bases, J lost 2 bases, and 1 base stayed unmatched. In DNA form, the CDR3 reads TGTGCCAGCAGCGTAGGGACTAGCGGGGACACAGATACGCAGTATTTT. The encoded protein is CASSVGTSGDTDTQYF.

V usage is TRBV7-7 and J usage is TRBJ2-1, with TRBD2 matching 8 bases. The V gene's germline CDR1 is SSHAT and CDR2 FNYEAQ (reference sequence). The CDR3 has 18 residues. The ends lost 2 bases at V and 0 bases at J; junction bases unmatched: 9. The CDR3 loop is CASSLRSSGPSSYNEQFF. The CDR3 DNA reads TGTGCCAGCAGCTTAAGGTCTAGCGGGCCTAGCTCCTACAATGAGCAGTTCTTC.

As regards this clone: This sample includes further DNA sequences coding for the same CDR3. The gene calls are TRBV9 and TRBJ2-1, with TRBD2 matching over 9 bases. V was pared by 0 bases and J by 4 bases, with 2 bases of the junction left unmatched. The germline V gene has CDR1 SGDLS and CDR2 YYNGEE. The CDR3 is 15 amino acids. The chain's CDR3 is CASSVGSGSYNEQFF. The CDR3 DNA reads TGTGCCAGCAGCGTAGGTAGCGGGAGTTACAATGAGCAGTTCTTC. Filled out from reference TRBV9 and TRBJ2-1, the complete variable domain reads DSGVTQTPKHLITATGQRVTLRCSPRSGDLSVYWYQQSLDQGLQFLIQYYNGEERAKGNILERFSAQQFPDLHSELNLSSLELGDSALYFCASSVGSGSYNEQFFGPGTRLTVL.

The rearrangement links TRBV13 to TRBJ2-2; 8 nucleotides match TRBD1. The J segment lost 1 base and the V segment lost 6 bases, leaving 7 bases of the junction unmatched. Germline CDR1 is PRHDT and CDR2 is FYEKMQ (reference sequence). The CDR3 has 16 amino acids. DNA for the CDR3: TGTGCCAGCAGGCCCCGGACAGGGCTGAACACCGGGGAGCTGTTTTTT. Protein sequence: CASRPRTGLNTGELFF.

This chain connects TRBV9 to TRBJ1-1, with D perhaps TRBD1 (5 bases). This CDR3 spans 15 amino acids. V was shortened by 3 bases and J by 5 bases, with 17 bases between the two germline ends. The germline CDR1 and CDR2 sequences are SGDLS and YYNGEE. The CDR3 is CASSAMDGGETEAFF. CDR3 DNA: TGTGCCAGCAGCGCGATGGATGGGGGGGAAACTGAAGCTTTCTTT.

This clone appeared once. The gene calls are TRBV2 and TRBJ1-4; TRBD1 matches at 8 bases. This CDR3 has 14 amino acids. V lost 11 bases and J lost 5; bases outside the gene matches: 10. The germline CDR1 and CDR2 sequences are SNHLY and FYNNEI. The CDR3 loop reads CACRPGQVNEKLFF. CDR3 bases: TGTGCCTGCCGTCCGGGACAGGTGAATGAAAAACTGTTTTTT.

This clone was seen more than once but under ten times. This chain links TRBV5-4 with TRBJ1-2; 9 positions match TRBD1. Germline CDR1 and CDR2: SGHNT and YYREEE (reference sequence). Trimming removed 4 bases from V and 6 bases from J; junction bases left unmatched: 4. The CDR3 runs 13 residues. The CDR3 here is CASSRGQGNGYTF. The CDR3 coding sequence is TGTGCCAGCAGCAGGGGACAGGGAAATGGCTACACCTTC.

The rearrangement joins TRBV3-1 (or the pseudogene TRBV3-2) to TRBJ2-1; D is ambiguous. V lost 4 bases and J 0 bases, leaving 16 bases between the germline ends. The length of the CDR3 is 17 residues. Germline CDR1 is LGHDT and CDR2 is YNNKEL (reference sequence). The CDR3 DNA follows: TGTGCCAGCAGCCTGTCGCGAGCCTTGAGCTCCTACAATGAGCAGTTCTTC. It encodes CASSLSRALSSYNEQFF.

V and J are TRBV19 and TRBJ1-6; D is unclear. Trimming took 3 bases from V and 3 from J, leaving 9 bases between them. CDR1 and CDR2 (germline): LNHDA, SQIVND (reference sequence). The CDR3 is 15 residues long. The CDR3: CASSIGRGYNSPLHF. In DNA, the CDR3 is TGTGCCAGTAGTATCGGACGGGGCTATAATTCACCCCTCCACTTT.

This clone was seen more than once but under ten times. The gene calls are TRBV11-2 and TRBJ2-2; 7 bases agree with TRBD2. J was trimmed by 0 bases and V by 2 bases; bases with no gene match: 9. The CDR3 extends over 18 amino acids. The germline gives CDR1 SGHAT, CDR2 FQNNGV. In nucleotides, the CDR3 is TGTGCCAGCAGCTTATCGGCTAGCGGTCGTCCGAACACCGGGGAGCTGTTTTTT. Amino acids: CASSLSASGRPNTGELFF.

The chain uses TRBV14 and TRBJ2-5, with D uncertain. Trimming shortened V by 0 bases and J by 3 bases, and 5 bases separated the two germline ends. The germline CDR1 and CDR2 sequences are SGHDN and FVKESK. The CDR3 loop spans 13 amino acids. CDR3 region: CASSQEQEETQYF. CDR3 sequence (DNA): TGTGCCAGCAGCCAAGAGCAGGAAGAGACCCAGTACTTC.

Only a few counts were recorded for this clone. The V call is TRBV6-5, the J call TRBJ1-5; the D gene is possibly TRBD1 (6 bases). Trimming left V 10 bases short and J 7 bases short, with 20 bases between. The CDR3 consists of 14 residues. Germline V CDR1 and CDR2: MNHEY, SVGAGI. The CDR3 coding sequence is TGTGCCACCTGGAGGGGGGGCCCGCTACAGCCCCAGCATTTT. Translating gives CATWRGGPLQPQHF.

The chain employs TRBV27 and TRBJ2-7; 9 bases align to TRBD1. Germline-derived CDR1 and CDR2 are MNHEY and SMNVEV (reference sequence). This CDR3 is 14 amino acids long. V lost 4 bases, J lost 5 bases, and 6 bases stayed unmatched. The CDR3 DNA reads as TGTGCCAGCAGTTCTCCGGGACAGGGTAACGAGCAGTACTTC. Protein: CASSSPGQGNEQYF.

This clone showed up just once. V gene TRBV7-3 combines with J gene TRBJ1-1; 7 nucleotides agree with TRBD1. This CDR3 spans 14 amino acids. Per the germline V gene, CDR1 is SGHTA and CDR2 is FQGTGA. V shed 2 bases and J 4 bases; nucleotides not matched to a gene: 4. CDR3 region: CASSLEGTVTEAFF. The CDR3 DNA sequence: TGTGCCAGCAGCTTAGAGGGGACAGTCACTGAAGCTTTCTTT.

This clone was seen only a few times. The V gene is TRBV30, the J gene TRBJ1-2, with no clear D. Germline V gene data show CDR1 as GTSNPN and CDR2 as SVGIG (reference sequence). V shed 2 bases and J shed 9 bases, with 7 bases lying between them. The CDR3 totals 10 residues. Here the CDR3 reads CAWSTLSYTF. CDR3 sequence (DNA): TGTGCCTGGAGTACTTTGAGCTACACCTTC.

J is TRBJ2-2 and V is TRBV5-1; D possibly corresponds to TRBD2 (6 bases). The germline CDR1 and CDR2 sequences are SGHRS and YFSETQ. The CDR3 length is 15 residues. Trimming cost V 0 bases and J 6 bases, with 12 bases left between them. The CDR3 sequence: CASSLDGGVAGELFF. CDR3 DNA: TGCGCCAGCAGCTTGGACGGGGGAGTGGCCGGGGAGCTGTTTTTT. Drawing the rest from reference TRBV5-1 and TRBJ2-2, the complete variable domain is KAGVTQTPRYLIKTRGQQVTLSCSPISGHRSVSWYQQTPGQGLQFLFEYFSETQRNKGNFPGRFSGRQFSNSRSEMNVSTLELGDSALYLCASSLDGGVAGELFFGEGSRLTVL.

J is TRBJ2-5 and V is TRBV24-1; 8 nucleotides match TRBD2. Per the germline V gene, CDR1 is KGHDR and CDR2 is SFDVKD. The CDR3 runs to 14 residues. Trimming cost V 7 bases and J 1 base; bases outside gene matches: 4. CDR3 protein: CATSRAGAQETQYF. DNA of the CDR3: TGTGCCACCAGCCGAGCGGGAGCCCAAGAGACCCAGTACTTC.

The CDR3 region is CATSRRSDTQYF. DNA for the CDR3: TGTGCCACCAGCAGGAGGTCAGATACGCAGTATTTT. The chain recombines TRBV15 with TRBJ2-3; D call uncertain. Trimming stripped 3 bases from V and 4 bases from J, with 5 bases between. Germline values: CDR1 LNHNV, CDR2 YYDKDF (reference sequence). The CDR3 is 12 residues long.

Regarding this clone: Compared with germline, one end of the junction differs, possibly owing to a read error. V usage is TRBV7-7 and J usage is TRBJ1-3; TRBD1 matches at 7 bases. The CDR3 is made up of 13 amino acids. Germline lookup yields CDR1 SSHAT and CDR2 FNYEAQ (reference sequence). The CDR3 coding sequence is TGTGCTAGCAGCCCGGGACAGGGAAACACCATATATTTT. It codes for CASSPGQGNTIYF.

The rearrangement uses TRBV5-6 and TRBJ1-3, with D uncertain. The end of the DNA fits TRBJ2-2 better, so the J call may be wrong. This CDR3 region has 16 residues. CDR1 is SGHDT and CDR2 is YYEEEE in the germline V gene. CDR3 protein: CASSFVDTRSAGELFF. The DNA of the CDR3 is TGTGCCAGCAGCTTCGTCGACACCCGAAGCGCCGGGGAGCTGTTTTTT.

The J gene is TRBJ1-6, the V gene TRBV7-9; 7 bases are a match to TRBD1. The CDR3 consists of 14 residues. CDR1 and CDR2 (germline): SEHNR, FQNEAQ (reference sequence). V lost 8 bases and J lost 10; bases outside the gene matches: 11. CDR3 DNA: TGTGCCAGCCACCCGGGGACAGCGGCCTCACCCCTCCACTTT. Residues: CASHPGTAASPLHF.

The rearrangement joins TRBV7-2 to TRBJ1-1; D is unclear. The ends were cut back, 1 base at V and 10 bases at J, with 13 bases in the middle. The length of the CDR3 is 13 residues. The germline V gene encodes CDR1 SGHTA and CDR2 FQGNSA. CDR3 coding DNA: TGTGCCAGCAGCTTAGATTACCAGCGCGTAGCTTTCTTT. It specifies CASSLDYQRVAFF.

This chain's CDR3 is CARSLAEEEYSQETQYF. The CDR3 region has the DNA TGTGCCAGAAGCTTGGCGGAGGAGGAATACTCCCAAGAGACCCAGTACTTC. The genes are TRBV5-3 and TRBJ2-5; D is perhaps TRBD2 (5 bases). TRBV5-3 is noted as an ORF with a role that remains uncertain. Trimming pared 0 bases from V and 1 base from J, leaving 16 bases between. CDR3 length: 17 residues.

The chain's CDR3 is CASRKGGSTDTQYF. Here the CDR3 DNA reads TGCGCCAGCCGTAAGGGGGGGTCCACAGATACGCAGTATTTT. The V call is TRBV5-1, the J call TRBJ2-3, with D possibly TRBD2 on 7 matching bases. Germline V gene lookup returns CDR1 SGHRS and CDR2 YFSETQ. The V and J ends lost 7 bases and 2 bases respectively, with 14 bases between them. The CDR3 spans 14 residues. Based on the CDR3 plus reference TRBV5-1 and TRBJ2-3, the full variable domain is KAGVTQTPRYLIKTRGQQVTLSCSPISGHRSVSWYQQTPGQGLQFLFEYFSETQRNKGNFPGRFSGRQFSNSRSEMNVSTLELGDSALYLCASRKGGSTDTQYFGPGTRLTVL.

The chain employs TRBV7-9 and TRBJ2-7; D is possibly TRBD1 (5 bases). The CDR3 is 14 residues long. Trimming removed 4 bases at V and 2 bases at J, with 12 bases between. Per the germline V gene, CDR1 is SEHNR and CDR2 is FQNEAQ (reference sequence). In DNA, the CDR3 is TGTGCCAGCAGCTGGGGCAGTTTAACCTACGAGCAGTACTTC. Translated, it gives CASSWGSLTYEQYF.